The 12 T cell receptor beta chains given below trace back to one sample, sequenced in a study of T cells after yellow fever vaccination. TCRdb reprocessed the 5' RACE reads with MiXCR, giving one entry per CDR3 protein. The profile covers 25,000 to 35,000 distinct CDR3 sequences, with roughly 6.1% appearing a single time and around 25% taken by the ten largest. The sequencing used PBMCs, either bulk or a sorted T-cell subset (CD4+, CD8+, memory, or dextramer-sorted; not recorded which), collected on the day of the yellow fever booster vaccination. These TCRs come from a young man who received the YFV17D yellow fever vaccine.

In regard to this clonotype: A much larger clone sits a single nucleotide away, making a read error possible. This chain connects TRBV29-1 to TRBJ1-1; TRBD1 might be the D (6 bases). V lost 4 bases to trimming and J lost 0 bases, with 12 bases between them. The CDR3 runs 14 residues. Germline assignment: CDR1 SQVTM and CDR2 ANQGSEA. In DNA form, the CDR3 reads TGCAGCGTTGCTGGACAGCATATGAACACTGAAGCTTTCTTT. Translated, it gives CSVAGQHMNTEAFF.

V is TRBV4-2 and J is TRBJ2-7; a possible D gene is TRBD1 (5 bases). V dropped 4 bases and J dropped 5 bases, with 12 bases sitting between them. The germline V gene has CDR1 LGHNA and CDR2 YNFKEQ. The CDR3 is 13 amino acids. CDR3 in amino acids: CASSLRSTDEQYF. Written as DNA, the CDR3 is TGTGCCAGCAGCCTTCGTTCGACAGACGAGCAGTACTTC.

The sample holds a few counts of this clonotype. V gene TRBV5-1 combines with J gene TRBJ2-7, with TRBD2 matching over 10 bases. The length of the CDR3 is 17 residues. With 7 bases clipped from V and 2 bases from J, the junction kept 15 bases outside the gene matches. Germline V CDR1 and CDR2: SGHRS, YFSETQ. CDR3 region: CASFAGASGSHAYEQYF. CDR3 in DNA: TGCGCCAGCTTTGCCGGGGCTAGCGGGAGCCACGCCTACGAGCAGTACTTC.

This rearrangement joins TRBV20-1 to TRBJ2-1, with D hard to call. Looked up from germline, CDR1 is DFQATT and CDR2 is SNEGSKA (reference sequence). The CDR3 is 16 amino acids. The V and J ends lost 3 bases and 1 base respectively, with 16 bases between them. As DNA, the CDR3 is TGCAGTGCTAGGTCCTGGTCCCCTACTTCCTACAATGAGCAGTTCTTC. It is translated as CSARSWSPTSYNEQFF.

The sample holds a few counts of this clonotype. The chain links TRBV7-9 to TRBJ1-1, with D hard to call. The V end was cut by 5 bases, the J end by 1 base, with 14 bases between. The CDR3 is made up of 15 amino acids. Germline V gene data show CDR1 as SEHNR and CDR2 as FQNEAQ (reference sequence). CDR3 in amino acids: CASSLSGWGNTEAFF. The CDR3 DNA sequence: TGTGCCAGCAGCCTTTCGGGGTGGGGGAACACTGAAGCTTTCTTT.

This clonotype was seen many times. One end of the junction is discordant with germline, which a read error may explain. The chain carries TRBV12-3 or TRBV12-4 and TRBJ1-4; 9 bases are shared with TRBD1. The CDR3 spans 15 residues. CDR3 loop: CASRLGDRAGEKLFF. CDR3 DNA: TGTGCCAGCAGATTAGGGGACAGGGCAGGAGAAAAACTGTTTTTT.

This clonotype showed up many times. The chain uses TRBV20-1 and TRBJ2-7, with a possible D match to TRBD2 (5 bases). CDR1 is DFQATT, CDR2 SNEGSKA, per germline (reference sequence). The ends were cut back, 1 base at V and 5 bases at J, with 12 bases in the middle. CDR3 length equals 13 residues. Written as DNA, the CDR3 is TGCAGTGCTAGAGGTGGACTGCGCGACGAGCAGTACTTC. Translation gives CSARGGLRDEQYF.

This clonotype was counted many times. The rearrangement links TRBV10-2 to TRBJ2-3, with 8 nucleotides matching TRBD2. The CDR3 sequence is 14 residues long. The junction had 4 bases not matched to a gene; V was cut back by 4 bases and J by 4 bases. Germline V gene sequence: CDR1 WSHSY, CDR2 SAAADI. The CDR3 region is CASSGSGIADTQYF. The CDR3 DNA reads TGCGCCAGCAGTGGTAGCGGGATCGCAGATACGCAGTATTTT.

CDR3 DNA sequence: TGTACCACCTCTCCCACAGCTTATAGCAATCAGCCCCAGCATTTT. Translating it yields CTTSPTAYSNQPQHF. V usage is TRBV6-2 or TRBV6-3 and J usage is TRBJ1-5; no firm D call. This CDR3 comprises 15 residues. The germline gives CDR1 MNHEY, CDR2 SVGEGT.

This clonotype showed up just once. This could be a read error, since a much larger clone is one nucleotide away. The CDR3 sequence is CARSFAGGSYNEQFF. The DNA for the CDR3 is TGTGCCAGAAGCTTTGCTGGTGGCTCCTACAATGAGCAGTTCTTC. V usage is TRBV5-4 and J usage is TRBJ2-1; D gene ambiguous. The germline gives CDR1 SGHNT, CDR2 YYREEE (reference sequence). The CDR3 totals 15 residues. The variable domain in full, with the rest retrieved from reference TRBV5-4 and TRBJ2-1, is ETGVTQSPTHLIKTRGQQVTLRCSSQSGHNTVSWYQQALGQGPQFIFQYYREEENGRGNFPPRFSGLQFPNYSSELNVNALELDDSALYLCARSFAGGSYNEQFFGPGTRLTVL.

The CDR3 DNA reads as TGCGCCAGCAGCCAGCCGGGGGGATTCAATGAGCAGTTCTTC. Protein product: CASSQPGGFNEQFF. This chain uses TRBV4-3 with TRBJ2-1, with 7 bases identical to TRBD2. The CDR3 is made up of 14 amino acids. Trimming cost V 3 bases and J 6 bases; bases outside gene matches: 5. Per the germline V gene, CDR1 is LGHNA and CDR2 is YSLEER.

This clonotype has just a few counts. The chain has TRBV6-2 or TRBV6-3 and TRBJ2-2, with a weak D call TRBD2 (6 bases). Trimming took 7 bases from V and 2 from J, leaving 11 bases between them. Looked up from germline, CDR1 is MNHEY and CDR2 is SVGEGT. There are 14 residues in the CDR3. The CDR3 nucleotides are TGTGCCAGCACGAGGGGACTCAACACCGGGGAGCTGTTTTTT. This codes for CASTRGLNTGELFF.